This section outlines one T cell receptor (beta chain) sequence together with its context. The antigen remains undetermined. CDR1 and CDR2 (germline): MGHRA, YSYEKL. Losses at the gene ends were 6 bases for V and 6 bases for J; bases not matched to a gene: 7. The CDR3 is 13 amino acids. This record comes from a study of PD-1 blockade in classical Hodgkin lymphoma. Data came from immunoSEQ multiplex PCR; TCRdb stores just in-frame clones and leaves some out. The sample has about 27,000 clones, 85% to 90% seen once. Study outcomes and limitations: By C4D1 there was a significant rise in CD4+ TCR diversity but not in CD8+ TCR diversity. When set against healthy donors, newly diagnosed patients were reported to show lower baseline TCR diversity.

Time point denoted: cycle 4 day 1 (C4D1), after less than 7 weeks of nivolumab. There was relapse after autologous stem cell transplantation in every patient, and there was variation in brentuximab vedotin exposure. Magnetic negative selection purified CD4+ T cells from thawed PBMCs. The sequencing here drew on CD4+ T cells from blood, taken before the fourth cycle of nivolumab. This rearrangement joins TRBV4-1 to TRBJ2-7; 8 bases align to TRBD1. The sequence was collected from a human donor with classical Hodgkin lymphoma. CDR3 in amino acids: CASRQTGASEQYF. CDR3 DNA: TGCGCCAGCAGACAGACAGGGGCTAGCGAGCAGTACTTC.